What follows are 2 T cell receptor beta chains derived from one specimen sequenced in a study of immune evolution from preneoplasia to lung adenocarcinoma. Only in-frame clones appear in the TCRdb table, and some are missing; sequencing was by immunoSEQ multiplex PCR. The sample carries around 40,000 clones, around 85% recorded once. Sequencing was carried out using FFPE invasive lung adenocarcinoma tissue. The receptors derive from a person in their sixties or seventies with lung adenocarcinoma.

The gene calls are TRBV5-1 and TRBJ2-1; 7 positions match TRBD2. In germline, CDR1 is SGHRS, CDR2 YFSETQ. V lost 0 bases, J lost 8 bases, and 8 bases stayed unmatched. This CDR3 comprises 15 residues. Written as DNA, the CDR3 is TGCGCCAGCAGCTTGGGTATCGGGAGGTTCTATGAGCAGTTCTTC. Translating gives CASSLGIGRFYEQFF.

The chain recombines TRBV5-6 with TRBJ2-7; a weak D match, TRBD2 (5 bases). The CDR3 totals 13 residues. The germline V and J ends were trimmed by 0 bases and 6 bases, with 10 bases remaining between them. Germline CDR1 SGHDT, CDR2 YYEEEE. The CDR3 nucleotides read TGTGCCAGCAGCTTGGGGCTAGCTGGCGAGCAGTACTTC. This encodes CASSLGLAGEQYF.